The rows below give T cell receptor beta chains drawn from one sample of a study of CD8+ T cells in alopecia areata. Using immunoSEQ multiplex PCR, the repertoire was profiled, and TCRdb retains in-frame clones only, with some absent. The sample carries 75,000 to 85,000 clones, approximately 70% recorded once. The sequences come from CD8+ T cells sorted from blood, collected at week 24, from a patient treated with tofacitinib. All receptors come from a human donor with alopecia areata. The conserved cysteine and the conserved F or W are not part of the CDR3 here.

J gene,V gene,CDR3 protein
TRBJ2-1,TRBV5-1,ASRTSGNEQF
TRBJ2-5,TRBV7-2,ASSLAIREGRETQY
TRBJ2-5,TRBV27,ASSDAWLGQETQY
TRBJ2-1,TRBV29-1,SGEGDNEQF
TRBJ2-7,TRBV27,ASSLSVGGLTYEQY
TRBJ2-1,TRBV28,ASTSAGSRREQF
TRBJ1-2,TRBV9,ASSVVSDGNYGYT
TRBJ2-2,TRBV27,ASSVLKKGGSGELF
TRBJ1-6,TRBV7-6,ASSPHNGGSYNSPLH
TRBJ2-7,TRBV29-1,SVAPHPGTGGDEQY
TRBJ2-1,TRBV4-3,ASSQGADEQF
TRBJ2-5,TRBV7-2,ASTQTYWPRETQY
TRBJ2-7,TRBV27,ASSFRGTGGREQY
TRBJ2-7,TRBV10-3,AISVGTGGYEQY
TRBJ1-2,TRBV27,ASSFKGAYYGYT
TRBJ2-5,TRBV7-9,ASSLVKRETQY
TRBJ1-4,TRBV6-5,ASSYSVGDQDQKLF
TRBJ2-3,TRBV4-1,ASRPTSSGGTQY
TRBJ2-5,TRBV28,ASHTRVRETQY
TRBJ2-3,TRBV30,AWTPGEGYSPTDTQY
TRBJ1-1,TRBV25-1,ASSEGRGVNTEAF
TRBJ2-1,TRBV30,AWTSGNNEQF